Here is one TCR beta chain with its context. This specimen comes from a study of patients and donors after allogeneic stem cell transplantation. Deletions cut 0 bases from V and 3 bases from J, with 7 bases between. Per the germline V gene, CDR1 is SGHDT and CDR2 is YYEEEE. The CDR3 consists of 13 residues. TCRdb called the RT-PCR reads again in MiXCR, with one record for every CDR3 protein. In the table there are fewer than 20,000 distinct CDR3 sequences, 27% of which are singletons. Sequenced: blood, either unsorted or a sorted T cell fraction (not recorded which). The chain couples TRBV5-6 to TRBJ2-7; TRBD1 is a possible D gene (6 bases). This clonotype was sampled from a human donor who was either an allogeneic HSCT recipient or a stem cell or donor lymphocyte infusion donor (not recorded which). It is not recorded whose cells these are; they may come from a transplant donor. CDR3 coding DNA: TGTGCCAGCAGCTTGGGGGACAACTACGAGCAGTACTTC. It is translated as CASSLGDNYEQYF.